These 26 T cell receptor beta chains were sequenced from one sample in a study of beta chain features in type 1 diabetes. Of the isolated RNA, all was reverse transcribed, and so the sequenced material was expressed TCRB transcripts. Method: immunoSEQ multiplex PCR; TCRdb's copy keeps in-frame clones and lacks some. The sample records approximately 170,000 clones, about 9.1% being singletons. Sequencing input: central memory CD4+ T cells from blood. The receptors derive from a woman younger than 30 in good health.

This clone occurred a few times. The chain carries TRBV2 and TRBJ1-5; possibly TRBD1 for D (5 bases). Germline-derived CDR1 and CDR2 are SNHLY and FYNNEI. There are 14 residues in the CDR3. V dropped 8 bases and J dropped 1 base, with 12 bases sitting between them. The CDR3 nucleotides read TGTGCCAGCGGAGGGGCTTTAAGCAATCAGCCCCAGCATTTT. Its translation is CASGGALSNQPQHF. The whole variable domain, remainder taken from reference TRBV2 and TRBJ1-5, is EPEVTQTPSHQVTQMGQEVILRCVPISNHLYFYWYRQILGQKVEFLVSFYNNEISEKSEIFDDQFSVERPDGSNFTLKIRSTKLEDSAMYFCASGGALSNQPQHFGDGTRLSIL.

This clone was seen a few times. The rearrangement links TRBV19 to TRBJ1-5, with D possibly matching TRBD1 (5 bases). Germline CDR1 and CDR2: LNHDA and SQIVND (reference sequence). V lost 6 bases and J 4 bases, leaving 10 bases between the germline ends. This CDR3 contains 13 residues. CDR3 in DNA: TGTGCCAGTAGGACACAGGTTAATCAGCCCCAGCATTTT. Encoded protein: CASRTQVNQPQHF.

This CDR3 is CASSVATGGEGYGYTF. CDR3 coding DNA: TGTGCCAGCAGCGTAGCAACAGGGGGAGAGGGCTATGGCTACACCTTC. The V call is TRBV9, the J call TRBJ1-2; 8 bases are a match to TRBD1. The length of the CDR3 is 16 residues. Germline CDR1 SGDLS, CDR2 YYNGEE. The trim removed 0 bases at V and 4 bases at J, leaving 8 bases unmatched.

This clone was observed a handful of times. The chain uses TRBV4-3 and TRBJ2-3, with 9 positions matching TRBD2. V lost 3 bases, J lost 4 bases, and 2 bases stayed unmatched. CDR1 and CDR2 from the germline V gene are LGHNA and YSLEER. This CDR3 spans 14 amino acids. CDR3 loop: CASSQAGGADTQYF. CDR3 bases: TGCGCCAGCAGCCAGGCGGGGGGGGCAGATACGCAGTATTTT.

This clone was detected ten times or more. This rearrangement joins TRBV4-3 to TRBJ2-3, with a weak D call TRBD2 (6 bases). Germline CDR1 reads LGHNA; CDR2 reads YSLEER. This CDR3 region has 12 residues. The V end lost 5 bases, the J end lost 6 bases, and 9 bases lay between the germline ends. The CDR3 loop reads CASSMSGDTQYF. The CDR3 DNA reads as TGCGCCAGCAGCATGAGCGGGGATACGCAGTATTTT.

The rearrangement links TRBV4-2 to TRBJ1-1, with D tentatively TRBD1 (5 bases). Germline CDR1 LGHNA, CDR2 YNFKEQ. The V end lost 2 bases, the J end lost 4 bases, and 8 bases lay between the germline ends. The CDR3 extends over 13 amino acids. This CDR3 is CASSQPGGTEAFF. CDR3 nucleotides: TGTGCCAGCAGCCAACCGGGGGGCACTGAAGCTTTCTTT.

This clone appeared a few times. The chain is built from TRBV2 and TRBJ1-1; D may be TRBD1 (5 bases). The V end lost 6 bases, the J end lost 1 base, and 18 bases lay between the germline ends. The CDR3 has 16 residues. Germline V gene lookup returns CDR1 SNHLY and CDR2 FYNNEI. The CDR3 loop reads CASSHERGGTNTEAFF. In DNA, the CDR3 is TGTGCCAGCAGCCACGAAAGGGGCGGAACGAACACTGAAGCTTTCTTT.

This clone was counted only a few times. The chain is built from TRBV5-1 and TRBJ1-3, with 7 bases that match TRBD1. This CDR3 is built from 17 residues. The germline V gene encodes CDR1 SGHRS and CDR2 YFSETQ. The ends lost 0 bases at V and 2 bases at J; junction bases unmatched: 8. CDR3 bases: TGCGCCAGCAGCTTGGGCCGACCGACAGGGCCTGGAAACACCATATATTTT. Translated: CASSLGRPTGPGNTIYF. Complete variable domain (other parts from reference TRBV5-1 and TRBJ1-3): KAGVTQTPRYLIKTRGQQVTLSCSPISGHRSVSWYQQTPGQGLQFLFEYFSETQRNKGNFPGRFSGRQFSNSRSEMNVSTLELGDSALYLCASSLGRPTGPGNTIYFGEGSWLTVV.

For this clone: Other DNA variants within this sample encode the same CDR3. The rearrangement links TRBV5-4 to TRBJ1-2; 9 positions match TRBD1. V lost 0 bases and J lost 7; bases outside the gene matches: 4. Looked up from germline, CDR1 is SGHNT and CDR2 is YYREEE (reference sequence). This CDR3 region has 14 residues. CDR3 nucleotides: TGTGCCAGCAGCTTGGACAGGGGGCAGGGTGGCTACACCTTC. This encodes CASSLDRGQGGYTF.

This clone was counted only a few times. The V call is TRBV5-1, the J call TRBJ2-5; 9 nucleotides line up with TRBD2. This CDR3 is built from 14 residues. CDR1 and CDR2 from the germline V gene are SGHRS and YFSETQ. J was trimmed by 5 bases and V by 4 bases; bases with no gene match: 6. The CDR3 sequence is CASSQQTSGETQYF. Written as DNA, the CDR3 is TGCGCCAGCAGCCAACAAACTAGCGGGGAGACCCAGTACTTC.

This sequence joins TRBV2 and TRBJ2-1; 8 bases map to TRBD2. V gave up 8 bases and J gave up 0 bases; unmatched junction bases: 0. The CDR3 has 13 amino acids. From germline, CDR1 is SNHLY and CDR2 FYNNEI. The DNA of the CDR3 is TGTGCCAGCGGGACTAGCTCCTACAATGAGCAGTTCTTC. Translating gives CASGTSSYNEQFF.

In this sample, this clone turned up a few times. V usage is TRBV6-1 and J usage is TRBJ1-2; no reliable D call. V was shortened by 0 bases and J by 1 base, with 6 bases between the two germline ends. Germline loops: CDR1 MNHNS, CDR2 SASEGT. CDR3 length: 14 amino acids. The CDR3 loop reads CASSEANSNYGYTF. CDR3 DNA: TGTGCCAGCAGTGAAGCCAACAGTAACTATGGCTACACCTTC.

V gene TRBV12-5 combines with J gene TRBJ2-1; 7 bases are a match to TRBD1. V trimming: 5 bases; J trimming: 10 bases; junction bases outside the gene matches: 5. Germline assignment: CDR1 LGHNT and CDR2 FRNRAP. The CDR3 runs 12 residues. CDR3 in DNA: TGTGCTAGTGGTCTCAGGGGGAACGAGCAGTTCTTC. Translation: CASGLRGNEQFF.

This clone was counted a few times. The rearrangement joins TRBV2 to TRBJ2-3; 8 bases agree with TRBD2. CDR3 length: 15 residues. CDR1 is SNHLY and CDR2 is FYNNEI in the germline V gene. After removal of 4 bases from V and 4 bases from J, the junction contained 7 bases not matched to a gene. The CDR3 DNA is TGTGCCAGCAGTGGACCGGGGGGGCCTTCAGATACGCAGTATTTT. The encoded protein is CASSGPGGPSDTQYF.

The rearrangement links TRBV5-4 to TRBJ2-5; TRBD2 matches at 7 bases. CDR3 length: 17 residues. J was trimmed by 5 bases and V by 3 bases; bases with no gene match: 16. Germline V gene data show CDR1 as SGHNT and CDR2 as YYREEE (reference sequence). The CDR3, as DNA: TGTGCCAGCAGCTCCCCCACTCAGCGGGGAAGAGGGGAGACCCAGTACTTC. It encodes CASSSPTQRGRGETQYF.

This clone was detected many times. V gene TRBV27 combines with J gene TRBJ2-5; TRBD2 is a possible D gene (5 bases). CDR1 MNHEY and CDR2 SMNVEV come from the germline V gene (reference sequence). The CDR3 covers 14 residues. Deletions cut 10 bases from V and 5 bases from J, with 20 bases between. The CDR3 DNA sequence: TGTGCCATCGGAGGCAGGCGCGTCGGGGAGACCCAGTACTTC. Its translation: CAIGGRRVGETQYF.

This clone was seen a handful of times. An end of the junction differs from the germline gene, which may be a read error. Other DNA sequences in the sample encode the same CDR3. In DNA, the CDR3 is TGTGCCAGCAGCCAAGATCGAAGGGGAAACGAGCAGTACTTC. It translates to CASSQDRRGNEQYF. The chain links TRBV4-1 to TRBJ2-7, with D maybe TRBD1 (5 bases). CDR3 length equals 14 residues. Germline lookup yields CDR1 MGHRA and CDR2 YSYEKL.

This clone was seen at least ten times. Other DNA sequences of this sample code for an identical CDR3. The chain joins TRBV30 to TRBJ2-1; D not certain. CDR3 length: 12 residues. Looked up from germline, CDR1 is GTSNPN and CDR2 is SVGIG (reference sequence). The V gene lost 0 bases and the J gene lost 4 bases, with 4 bases spanning the gap. CDR3: CAWSVQYNEQFF. DNA of the CDR3: TGTGCCTGGAGTGTCCAGTACAATGAGCAGTTCTTC.

This clone was seen a handful of times. The chain combines TRBV19 with TRBJ1-5, with a possible D match to TRBD1 (5 bases). The CDR3 has 13 amino acids. Trimming removed 5 bases at V and 3 bases at J, with 8 bases between. Germline V gene sequence: CDR1 LNHDA, CDR2 SQIVND (reference sequence). CDR3 sequence (DNA): TGTGCCAGTAGTGCGGGGCTCAATCAGCCCCAGCATTTT. This sequence encodes CASSAGLNQPQHF. The full variable domain, completed using reference TRBV19 and TRBJ1-5, is DGGITQSPKYLFRKEGQNVTLSCEQNLNHDAMYWYRQDPGQGLRLIYYSQIVNDFQKGDIAEGYSVSREKKESFPLTVTSAQKNPTAFYLCASSAGLNQPQHFGDGTRLSIL.

Only a few counts were recorded for this clone. The chain is built from TRBV27 and TRBJ2-7; D perhaps matches TRBD2 (6 bases). V gave up 5 bases and J gave up 1 base, with 15 bases separating them. The CDR3 contains 15 residues. CDR1 and CDR2 from the germline V gene are MNHEY and SMNVEV (reference sequence). The CDR3 spells CASSPSRDSSYEQYF. Here the CDR3 DNA reads TGTGCCAGCAGTCCTTCAAGGGACTCATCCTACGAGCAGTACTTC.

The chain combines TRBV7-6 with TRBJ1-2, with unresolved D. Trimming shortened V by 1 base and J by 8 bases, and 11 bases separated the two germline ends. Per the germline V gene, CDR1 is SGHVS and CDR2 is FNYEAQ. CDR3 length: 13 amino acids. The DNA of the CDR3 is TGTGCCAGCAGCTTAGGGGAGAGGGAAGGCTACACCTTC. Translating it yields CASSLGEREGYTF.

The rearrangement joins TRBV23-1 to TRBJ2-7; D is possibly TRBD1 (5 bases). TRBV23-1 counts as an open reading frame of uncertain function. V was shortened by 2 bases and J by 5 bases, with 13 bases between the two germline ends. The CDR3 runs 14 residues. For the CDR3, the DNA is TGCGCCAGCAGTCAACCCTTGGGGCCCGACGAGCAGTACTTC. This sequence encodes CASSQPLGPDEQYF.

The chain couples TRBV5-1 to TRBJ1-1, with a weak D call TRBD1 (6 bases). The germline CDR1 and CDR2 sequences are SGHRS and YFSETQ. The CDR3 is 15 residues long. V lost 4 bases, J lost 0 bases, and 13 bases lay in between. CDR3: CASSEGRGMNTEAFF. In nucleotides, the CDR3 is TGCGCCAGCAGCGAAGGGAGGGGGATGAACACTGAAGCTTTCTTT.

This clone turned up a few times. CDR3: CASSPTQGSNTEAFF. DNA for the CDR3: TGTGCCAGCTCACCCACACAGGGATCGAACACTGAAGCTTTCTTT. V and J are TRBV18 and TRBJ1-1, with D possibly matching TRBD1 (6 bases). The ends were cut back, 3 bases at V and 1 base at J, with 12 bases in the middle. The CDR3 is 15 amino acids. Germline values: CDR1 KGHSH, CDR2 LQKENI.

The CDR3 spells CSGGLAGGPGETQYF. The CDR3 nucleotides are TGCAGCGGGGGACTAGCGGGAGGGCCTGGGGAGACCCAGTACTTC. This sequence joins TRBV29-1 and TRBJ2-5; TRBD2 matches at 16 bases. The CDR3 is 15 residues long. The V gene end was trimmed by 7 bases and the J gene end by 5 bases; junction bases not matched to a gene: 7. The germline gives CDR1 SQVTM, CDR2 ANQGSEA.

The J gene is TRBJ2-2, the V gene TRBV5-1; D might be TRBD2 (5 bases). Germline V lookup: CDR1 SGHRS, CDR2 YFSETQ. V lost 2 bases and J lost 0, with 8 bases in between. The CDR3 loop spans 15 amino acids. The CDR3 DNA is TGCGCCAGCAGCTTCGGGAACTCGAACACCGGGGAGCTGTTTTTT. Its protein product is CASSFGNSNTGELFF.